This T cell receptor beta chain was sequenced in a study of shared clonotypes between healthy human individuals. As for the study in general: In total, the donors were a couple of women and three men aged 18 to 49. Study observations and caveats: Apart from blood, nothing was sampled; tissue repertoires likely differ.

About 30,000 T cell genomes, or approximately 300 ng DNA, went into replicate PCRs of unsorted PBMC. The table came from immunoSEQ multiplex PCR; TCRdb's copy has only in-frame clones and leaves some out. The repertoire holds 450,000 to 500,000 clones, with approximately 81% as singletons. In its sample, this clone was seen once. Its specificity is not known. Germline V gives CDR1 WNHNN, CDR2 SYGVQD (reference sequence). The CDR3 sequence is 14 residues long. V dropped 8 bases and J dropped 4; count of bases not matched to a gene: 4. This TCR was recovered from a middle-aged woman in good health. Some clones in this sample may be carry-over from other donors' samples. This chain connects TRBV10-1 to TRBJ2-6; 8 bases match TRBD1. Specimen: PBMCs. The CDR3 sequence is CASRTGFGANVLTF. The CDR3 nucleotides are TGCGCCAGCCGGACAGGGTTCGGGGCCAACGTCCTGACTTTC.